Sequencing of this T cell receptor (beta chain) was carried out in a study of T-cell memory formation after mild COVID-19. CDR3 length: 12 amino acids. The germline V gene encodes CDR1 MNHEY and CDR2 SVGAGI. V lost 0 bases and J lost 14, with 13 bases in between. TCRdb recomputed calls from the 5' RACE reads with MiXCR, one row per CDR3 protein. This table has hundreds of thousands of distinct CDR3 sequences, 20% to 30% appearing once. This clonotype was sampled from an adult woman who had mild COVID-19 (a few samples of this study predate the infection). Cell type and time point are not known. Sequenced: PBMCs or a T cell subset sorted from them (not recorded which). The rearrangement joins TRBV6-5 to TRBJ1-1; D gene uncertain. CDR3: CASSYSTGPEFF. CDR3 DNA sequence: TGTGCCAGCAGTTACTCGACCGGGCCTGAGTTCTTT.